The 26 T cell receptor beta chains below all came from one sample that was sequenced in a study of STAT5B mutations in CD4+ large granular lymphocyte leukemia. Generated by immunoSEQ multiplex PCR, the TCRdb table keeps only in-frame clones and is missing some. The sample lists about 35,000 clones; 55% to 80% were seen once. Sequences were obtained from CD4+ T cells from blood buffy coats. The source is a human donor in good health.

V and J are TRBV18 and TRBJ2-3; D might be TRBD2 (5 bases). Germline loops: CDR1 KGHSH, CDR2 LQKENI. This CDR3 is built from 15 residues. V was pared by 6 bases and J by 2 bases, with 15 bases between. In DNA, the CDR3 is TGTGCCAGCTCCTCCGGGGTCTACCCCACAGATACGCAGTATTTT. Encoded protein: CASSSGVYPTDTQYF.

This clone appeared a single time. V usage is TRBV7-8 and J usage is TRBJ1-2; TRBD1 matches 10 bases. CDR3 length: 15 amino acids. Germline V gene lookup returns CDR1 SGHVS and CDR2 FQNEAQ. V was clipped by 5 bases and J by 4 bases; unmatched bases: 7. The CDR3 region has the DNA TGTGCCAGCAGCCCAAAGAGGACAGGGGGCTATGGCTACACCTTC. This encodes CASSPKRTGGYGYTF.

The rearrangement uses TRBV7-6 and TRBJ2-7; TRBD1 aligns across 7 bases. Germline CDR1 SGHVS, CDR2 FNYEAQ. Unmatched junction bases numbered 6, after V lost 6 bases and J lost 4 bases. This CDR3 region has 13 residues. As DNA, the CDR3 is TGTGCCAGCAGGGCAGGGGGTTCGTACGAGCAGTACTTC. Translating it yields CASRAGGSYEQYF.

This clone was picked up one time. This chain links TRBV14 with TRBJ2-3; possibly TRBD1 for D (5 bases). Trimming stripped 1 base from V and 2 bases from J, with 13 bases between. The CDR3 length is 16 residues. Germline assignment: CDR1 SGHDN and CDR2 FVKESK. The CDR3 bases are TGTGCCAGCAGCCAAGTTTTTAGGGGCCACACAGATACGCAGTATTTT. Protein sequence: CASSQVFRGHTDTQYF.

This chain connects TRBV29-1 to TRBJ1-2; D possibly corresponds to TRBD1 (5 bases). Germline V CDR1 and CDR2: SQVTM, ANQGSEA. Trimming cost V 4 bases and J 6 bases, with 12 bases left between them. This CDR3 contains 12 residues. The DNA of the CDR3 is TGCAGCGTTGGGGGGACGAAGAATGGCTACACCTTC. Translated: CSVGGTKNGYTF. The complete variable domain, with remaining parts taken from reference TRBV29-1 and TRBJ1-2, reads SAVISQKPSRDICQRGTSLTIQCQVDSQVTMMFWYRQQPGQSLTLIATANQGSEATYESGFVIDKFPISRPNLTFSTLTVSNMSPEDSSIYLCSVGGTKNGYTFGSGTRLTVV.

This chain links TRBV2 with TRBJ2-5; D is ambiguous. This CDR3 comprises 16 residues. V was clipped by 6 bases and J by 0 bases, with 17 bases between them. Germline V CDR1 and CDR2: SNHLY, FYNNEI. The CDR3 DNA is TGTGCCAGCAGGTCCCAACTGACAATGTACCAAGAGACCCAGTACTTC. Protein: CASRSQLTMYQETQYF.

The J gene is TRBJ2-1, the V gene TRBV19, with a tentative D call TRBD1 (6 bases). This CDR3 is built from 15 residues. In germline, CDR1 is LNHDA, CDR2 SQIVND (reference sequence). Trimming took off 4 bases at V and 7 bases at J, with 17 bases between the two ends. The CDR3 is CASSTSWGPGNEQFF. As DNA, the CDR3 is TGTGCCAGTAGTACTTCCTGGGGGCCGGGGAATGAGCAGTTCTTC.

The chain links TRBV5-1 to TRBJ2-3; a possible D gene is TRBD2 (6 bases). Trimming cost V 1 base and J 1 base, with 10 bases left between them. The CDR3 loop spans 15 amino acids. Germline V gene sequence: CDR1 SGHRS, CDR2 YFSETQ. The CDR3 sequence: CASSLPGTGTDTQYF. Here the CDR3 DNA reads TGCGCCAGCAGCTTGCCCGGGACTGGCACAGATACGCAGTATTTT.

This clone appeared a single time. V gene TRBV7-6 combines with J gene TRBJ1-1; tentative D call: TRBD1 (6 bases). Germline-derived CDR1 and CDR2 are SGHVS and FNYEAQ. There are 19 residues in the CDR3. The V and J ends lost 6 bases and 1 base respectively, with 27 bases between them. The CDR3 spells CASRLTGIGWSDKNTEAFF. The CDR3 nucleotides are TGTGCCAGCAGATTGACAGGTATAGGTTGGAGCGACAAGAACACTGAAGCTTTCTTT.

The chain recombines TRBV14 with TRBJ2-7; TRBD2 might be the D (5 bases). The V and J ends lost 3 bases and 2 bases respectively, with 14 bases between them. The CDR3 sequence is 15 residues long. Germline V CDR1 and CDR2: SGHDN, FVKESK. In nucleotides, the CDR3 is TGTGCCAGCAGCCAGGTAGGAGGCTTCGCCTACGAGCAGTACTTC. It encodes CASSQVGGFAYEQYF. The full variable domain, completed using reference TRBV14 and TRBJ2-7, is EAGVTQFPSHSVIEKGQTVTLRCDPISGHDNLYWYRRVMGKEIKFLLHFVKESKQDESGMPNNRFLAERTGGTYSTLKVQPAELEDSGVYFCASSQVGGFAYEQYFGPGTRLTVT.

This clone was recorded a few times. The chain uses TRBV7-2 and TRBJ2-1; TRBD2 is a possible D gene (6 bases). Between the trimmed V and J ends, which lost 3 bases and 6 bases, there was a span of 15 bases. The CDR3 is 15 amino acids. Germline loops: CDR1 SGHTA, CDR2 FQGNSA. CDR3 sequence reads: CASSFFLGGANEQFF. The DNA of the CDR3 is TGTGCCAGCAGCTTTTTCCTCGGGGGAGCCAATGAGCAGTTCTTC. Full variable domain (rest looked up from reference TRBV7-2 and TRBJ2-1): GAGVSQSPSNKVTEKGKDVELRCDPISGHTALYWYRQSLGQGLEFLIYFQGNSAPDKSGLPSDRFSAERTGGSVSTLTIQRTQQEDSAVYLCASSFFLGGANEQFFGPGTRLTVL.

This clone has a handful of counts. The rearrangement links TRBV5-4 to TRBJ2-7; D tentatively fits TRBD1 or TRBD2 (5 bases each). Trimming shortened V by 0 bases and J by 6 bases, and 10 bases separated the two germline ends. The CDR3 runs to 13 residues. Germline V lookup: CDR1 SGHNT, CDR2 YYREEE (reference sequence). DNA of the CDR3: TGTGCCAGCAGCTTGGTGGGGGTGGGCGAGCAGTACTTC. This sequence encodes CASSLVGVGEQYF.

The CDR3 is CASSLSGNTIYF. The DNA of the CDR3 is TGTGCCAGCAGCTTATCTGGAAACACCATATATTTT. The rearrangement joins TRBV5-6 to TRBJ1-3; no definite D call. This CDR3 contains 12 residues. The germline gives CDR1 SGHDT, CDR2 YYEEEE. V gave up 2 bases and J gave up 1 base, with 1 base separating them.

CDR3 coding DNA: TGTGCCAGCAGCCCCTGGGACAGGGGTTTAAACGAGCAGTACTTC. This encodes CASSPWDRGLNEQYF. This chain links TRBV7-2 with TRBJ2-7; TRBD1 agrees at 10 bases. V lost 5 bases, J lost 5 bases, and 9 bases stayed unmatched. Germline CDR1 and CDR2: SGHTA and FQGNSA. The CDR3 has 15 amino acids.

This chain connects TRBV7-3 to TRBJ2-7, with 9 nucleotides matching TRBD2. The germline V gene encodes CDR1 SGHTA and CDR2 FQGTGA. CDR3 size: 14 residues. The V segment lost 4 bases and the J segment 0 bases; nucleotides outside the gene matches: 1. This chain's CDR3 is CASSSSGDSYEQYF. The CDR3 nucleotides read TGTGCCAGCAGCTCTAGCGGGGACTCCTACGAGCAGTACTTC.

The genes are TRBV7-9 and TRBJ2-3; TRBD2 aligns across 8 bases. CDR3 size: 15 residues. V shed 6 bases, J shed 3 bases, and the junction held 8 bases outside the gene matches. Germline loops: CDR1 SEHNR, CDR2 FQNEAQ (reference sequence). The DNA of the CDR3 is TGTGCCAGCAGGGACAGCGGGGGAGTGACAGATACGCAGTATTTT. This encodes CASRDSGGVTDTQYF. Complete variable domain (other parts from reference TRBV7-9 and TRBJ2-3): DTGVSQNPRHKITKRGQNVTFRCDPISEHNRLYWYRQTLGQGPEFLTYFQNEAQLEKSRLLSDRFSAERPKGSFSTLEIQRTEQGDSAMYLCASRDSGGVTDTQYFGPGTRLTVL.

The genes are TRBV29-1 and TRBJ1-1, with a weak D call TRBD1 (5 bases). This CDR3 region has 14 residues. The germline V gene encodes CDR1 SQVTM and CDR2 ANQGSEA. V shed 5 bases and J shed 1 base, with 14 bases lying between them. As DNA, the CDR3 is TGCAGCGTTCACCGGGGGACGGCGAACACTGAAGCTTTCTTT. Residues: CSVHRGTANTEAFF.

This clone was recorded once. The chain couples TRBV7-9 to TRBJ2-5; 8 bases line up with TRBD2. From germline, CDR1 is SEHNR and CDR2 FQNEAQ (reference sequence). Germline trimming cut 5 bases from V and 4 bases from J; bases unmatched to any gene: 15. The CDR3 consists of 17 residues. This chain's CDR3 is CASSPPPGTSLRETQYF. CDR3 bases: TGTGCCAGCAGCCCCCCACCCGGGACTAGTTTAAGAGAGACCCAGTACTTC.

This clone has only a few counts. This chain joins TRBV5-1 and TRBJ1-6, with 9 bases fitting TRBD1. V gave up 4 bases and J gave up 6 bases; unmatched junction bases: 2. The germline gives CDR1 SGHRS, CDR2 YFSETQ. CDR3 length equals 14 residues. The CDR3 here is CASSTTGGNSPLHF. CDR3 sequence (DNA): TGCGCCAGCAGCACGACAGGGGGTAATTCACCCCTCCACTTT.

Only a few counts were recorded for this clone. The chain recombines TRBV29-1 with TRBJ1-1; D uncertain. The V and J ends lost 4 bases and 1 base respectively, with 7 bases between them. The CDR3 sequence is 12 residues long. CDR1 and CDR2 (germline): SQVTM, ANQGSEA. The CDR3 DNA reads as TGCAGCGTTGGTGGCCCGAACACTGAAGCTTTCTTT. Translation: CSVGGPNTEAFF.

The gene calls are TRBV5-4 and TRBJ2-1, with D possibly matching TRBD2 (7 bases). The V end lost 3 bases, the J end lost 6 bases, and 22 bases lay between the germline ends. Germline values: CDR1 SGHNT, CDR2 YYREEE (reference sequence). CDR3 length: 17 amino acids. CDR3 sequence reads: CASSWERGGLPANEQFF. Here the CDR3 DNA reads TGTGCCAGCAGCTGGGAGAGGGGGGGCCTCCCCGCCAATGAGCAGTTCTTC. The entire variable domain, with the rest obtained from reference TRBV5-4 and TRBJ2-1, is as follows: ETGVTQSPTHLIKTRGQQVTLRCSSQSGHNTVSWYQQALGQGPQFIFQYYREEENGRGNFPPRFSGLQFPNYSSELNVNALELDDSALYLCASSWERGGLPANEQFFGPGTRLTVL.

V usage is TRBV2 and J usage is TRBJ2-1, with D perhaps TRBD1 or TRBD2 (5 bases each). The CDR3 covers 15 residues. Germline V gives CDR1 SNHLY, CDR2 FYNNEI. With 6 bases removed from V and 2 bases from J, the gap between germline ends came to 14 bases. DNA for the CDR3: TGTGCCAGCAGCCCGACTACAGGAGCCTACAATGAGCAGTTCTTC. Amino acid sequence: CASSPTTGAYNEQFF.

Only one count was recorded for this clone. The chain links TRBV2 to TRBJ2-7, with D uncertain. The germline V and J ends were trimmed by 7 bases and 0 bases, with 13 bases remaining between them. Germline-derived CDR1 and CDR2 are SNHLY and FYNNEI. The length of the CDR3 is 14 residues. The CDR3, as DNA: TGTGCCAGCATGGTTCAGAGAAGCTCCTACGAGCAGTACTTC. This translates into CASMVQRSSYEQYF.

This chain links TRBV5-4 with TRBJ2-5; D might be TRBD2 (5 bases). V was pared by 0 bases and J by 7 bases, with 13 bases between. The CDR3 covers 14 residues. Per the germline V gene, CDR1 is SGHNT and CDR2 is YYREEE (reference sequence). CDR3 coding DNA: TGTGCCAGCAGCTTGGAACGAGGCGGGCCGACCCAGTACTTC. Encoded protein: CASSLERGGPTQYF.

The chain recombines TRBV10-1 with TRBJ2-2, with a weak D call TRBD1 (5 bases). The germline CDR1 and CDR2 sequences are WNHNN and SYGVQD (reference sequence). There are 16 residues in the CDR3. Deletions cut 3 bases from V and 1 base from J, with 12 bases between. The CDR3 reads CASSDGLGRNTGELFF. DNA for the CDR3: TGCGCCAGCAGTGACGGTCTGGGGCGGAACACCGGGGAGCTGTTTTTT.

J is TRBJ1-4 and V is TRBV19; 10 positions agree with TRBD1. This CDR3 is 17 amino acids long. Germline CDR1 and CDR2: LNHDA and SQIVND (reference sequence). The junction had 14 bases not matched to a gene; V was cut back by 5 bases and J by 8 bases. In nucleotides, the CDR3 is TGTGCCAGTAGTCCCCGGGGACAGGGGAAGTTCTTGGAAAAACTGTTTTTT. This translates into CASSPRGQGKFLEKLFF. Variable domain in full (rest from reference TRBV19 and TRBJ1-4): DGGITQSPKYLFRKEGQNVTLSCEQNLNHDAMYWYRQDPGQGLRLIYYSQIVNDFQKGDIAEGYSVSREKKESFPLTVTSAQKNPTAFYLCASSPRGQGKFLEKLFFGSGTQLSVL.